Each of the 14 T cell receptor beta chains below was sequenced from the same sample in a study of PD-1 blockade in mismatch repair-deficient tumors. Measured with immunoSEQ multiplex PCR; TCRdb has only the in-frame clones, and not every one. This sample has 35,000 to 40,000 clones, with roughly 83% found just once. Source: peripheral blood, taken 4 weeks after starting pembrolizumab. Receptors were obtained from an adult with mismatch repair-deficient cancer.

This chain uses TRBV29-1 with TRBJ2-1, with D tentatively TRBD2 (6 bases). Trimming pared 0 bases from V and 9 bases from J, leaving 21 bases between. Germline assignment: CDR1 SQVTM and CDR2 ANQGSEA. This CDR3 has 16 residues. The CDR3 region has the DNA TGCAGCGTTGAAGACAAACGGGGGACTCGGGGCGGTGAGCAGTTCTTC. It specifies CSVEDKRGTRGGEQFF.

This chain links TRBV7-9 with TRBJ2-3; 10 bases line up with TRBD1. CDR3 size: 17 residues. After removal of 0 bases from V and 5 bases from J, the junction contained 8 bases not matched to a gene. Germline CDR1 and CDR2: SEHNR and FQNEAQ (reference sequence). Here the CDR3 reads CASSLAGQGPWGDTQYF. The CDR3 nucleotides are TGTGCCAGCAGCTTAGCGGGACAGGGGCCCTGGGGAGATACGCAGTATTTT.

The rearrangement links TRBV11-2 to TRBJ1-1, with D uncertain. Germline V gene sequence: CDR1 SGHAT, CDR2 FQNNGV. The ends were cut back, 5 bases at V and 4 bases at J, with 5 bases in the middle. The length of the CDR3 is 11 residues. Here the CDR3 reads CASSPATEAFF. In DNA form, the CDR3 reads TGTGCCAGCAGCCCTGCCACTGAAGCTTTCTTT.

Regarding this clone: A junction end diverges from the germline sequence, so it may reflect a read error. This chain links TRBV6-5 with TRBJ1-1; D gene uncertain. CDR3 length: 12 amino acids. Germline V CDR1 and CDR2: MNHEY, SVGAGI. CDR3 in amino acids: CASSYTEQPVLF. Here the CDR3 DNA reads TGTGCCAGCAGTTACACGGAACAGCCCGTGCTCTTT.

This clone appeared a few times. This chain connects TRBV7-9 to TRBJ2-1, with 9 positions matching TRBD2. V dropped 5 bases and J dropped 7; count of bases not matched to a gene: 6. The CDR3 loop spans 14 amino acids. Per germline, CDR1 SEHNR and CDR2 FQNEAQ (reference sequence). The CDR3 sequence is CASSPTTSGNEQFF. The CDR3 nucleotides read TGTGCCAGCAGCCCTACTACTAGCGGGAATGAGCAGTTCTTC. The full variable domain, in which reference TRBV7-9 and TRBJ2-1 provide the parts outside the CDR3, is DTGVSQNPRHKITKRGQNVTFRCDPISEHNRLYWYRQTLGQGPEFLTYFQNEAQLEKSRLLSDRFSAERPKGSFSTLEIQRTEQGDSAMYLCASSPTTSGNEQFFGPGTRLTVL.

In nucleotides, the CDR3 is TGCGCCAGCAGCTTGCTATCGCCGGGAGCCGGGGAGCTGTTTTTT. Amino acids: CASSLLSPGAGELFF. The chain carries TRBV5-1 and TRBJ2-2; D perhaps matches TRBD2 (6 bases). The CDR3 runs 15 residues. Per the germline V gene, CDR1 is SGHRS and CDR2 is YFSETQ. V dropped 1 base and J dropped 6 bases, with 13 bases sitting between them.

V and J are TRBV19 and TRBJ2-3; 9 positions match TRBD1. V lost 5 bases to trimming and J lost 8 bases; unmatched junction nucleotides: 8. The CDR3 runs 14 residues. CDR1 and CDR2 (germline): LNHDA, SQIVND (reference sequence). The CDR3 is CASSQRTGAGTQYF. The CDR3 coding sequence is TGTGCCAGTAGTCAAAGGACAGGGGCGGGTACGCAGTATTTT.

The rearrangement uses TRBV7-6 and TRBJ2-3, with D unclear. CDR3 length equals 17 residues. The germline V and J ends were trimmed by 3 bases and 1 base, with 17 bases remaining between them. CDR1 and CDR2 (germline): SGHVS, FNYEAQ. This chain's CDR3 is CASSLRWASVGTDTQYF. DNA of the CDR3: TGTGCCAGCAGCTTGAGGTGGGCTAGTGTGGGCACAGATACGCAGTATTTT. Based on the CDR3 plus reference TRBV7-6 and TRBJ2-3, the full variable domain is GAGVSQSPRYKVTKRGQDVALRCDPISGHVSLYWYRQALGQGPEFLTYFNYEAQQDKSGLPNDRFSAERPEGSISTLTIQRTEQRDSAMYRCASSLRWASVGTDTQYFGPGTRLTVL.

This chain connects TRBV5-1 to TRBJ2-2; 15 bases fit TRBD2. Losses at the gene ends were 0 bases for V and 4 bases for J; bases not matched to a gene: 16. The length of the CDR3 is 22 residues. The germline V gene encodes CDR1 SGHRS and CDR2 YFSETQ. The CDR3 coding sequence is TGCGCCAGCAGCTTGGCCCTAAATCCCGGGACTAGCGGGAGGAGGGGCACCGGGGAGCTGTTTTTT. Protein product: CASSLALNPGTSGRRGTGELFF.

V is TRBV10-2 and J is TRBJ2-3; D is perhaps TRBD1 (6 bases). The CDR3 totals 15 residues. Trimming cost V 0 bases and J 5 bases, with 12 bases left between them. Germline CDR1 WSHSY, CDR2 SAAADI. The CDR3 is CASSESAGVVDTQYF. The CDR3 DNA reads as TGCGCCAGCAGTGAGTCGGCAGGGGTTGTAGATACGCAGTATTTT.

V and J are TRBV6-5 and TRBJ1-3, with D possibly matching TRBD1 (5 bases). Trimming removed 0 bases from V and 8 bases from J, with 17 bases in between. Germline V gives CDR1 MNHEY, CDR2 SVGAGI. The CDR3 has 16 residues. CDR3 loop: CASSYSHSQGTDTIYF. CDR3 nucleotides: TGTGCCAGCAGTTACTCGCACTCTCAGGGTACGGACACCATATATTTT.

The CDR3 spells CAWSARGGGVPKNIQYF. CDR3 coding DNA: TGTGCCTGGAGTGCCAGGGGAGGGGGTGTTCCCAAAAACATTCAGTACTTC. V is TRBV30 and J is TRBJ2-4, with D maybe TRBD2 (7 bases). V lost 1 base, J lost 2 bases, and 18 bases lay in between. CDR3 size: 17 residues. Germline loops: CDR1 GTSNPN, CDR2 SVGIG (reference sequence).

The V call is TRBV18, the J call TRBJ1-1; the match to TRBD1 covers 7 bases. Germline CDR1 and CDR2: KGHSH and LQKENI. CDR3 length equals 14 residues. Trimming at V came to 5 bases and at J to 1 base, leaving 4 bases not matched to a gene. The CDR3 DNA reads TGTGCCAGCTCAGAGGACAGGACGAACACTGAAGCTTTCTTT. Its translation is CASSEDRTNTEAFF.

V and J are TRBV7-2 and TRBJ2-1; 13 bases are shared with TRBD2. Germline loops: CDR1 SGHTA, CDR2 FQGNSA. J lost 9 bases, V lost 2 bases, and 7 bases had no gene match. This CDR3 spans 16 amino acids. The CDR3 loop is CASSLRGTSGIAEQFF. CDR3 bases: TGTGCCAGCAGCTTAAGGGGGACTAGCGGGATCGCTGAGCAGTTCTTC.